This entry lists 26 T cell receptor beta chains sequenced from one sample in a study of blood T cells in healthy people across ages (dated by TCRdb to the mid-2010s). Receptors were amplified or captured by 5' RACE. Sequencing used an Illumina HiSeq 2500. The second PCR ran for roughly 7 to 11 cycles and used a J-beta primer mix along with a sample-barcoded 5' primer. TCRdb's own reprocessing of the public reads used fastp at Q25 and MiXCR and kept productive beta chains. CDR3 protein duplicates are merged, each entry listing the most common genes and DNA. The sample table lists hundreds of thousands of distinct CDR3 sequences, 45% to 70% of them with a count of one. The ten largest clones add up to about 26% of the sample. Sequences were obtained from blood. These receptors were taken from a man aged 40-50 years in good health.

The chain couples TRBV7-7 to TRBJ2-1; D not resolved. The CDR3 runs to 15 residues. V was clipped by 4 bases and J by 5 bases, with 15 bases between them. Germline values: CDR1 SSHAT, CDR2 FNYEAQ (reference sequence). For the CDR3, the DNA is TGTGCCAGCAGCTCATCCGCATTCCGAAACAATGAGCAGTTCTTC. As protein: CASSSSAFRNNEQFF. Full variable domain (missing parts from reference TRBV7-7 and TRBJ2-1): GAGVSQSPRYKVTKRGQDVTLRCDPISSHATLYWYQQALGQGPEFLTYFNYEAQPDKSGLPSDRFSAERPEGSISTLTIQRTEQRDSAMYRCASSSSAFRNNEQFFGPGTRLTVL.

The genes are TRBV10-3 and TRBJ2-1, with 10 bases fitting TRBD1. V was pared by 8 bases and J by 8 bases, with 12 bases of the junction left unmatched. This CDR3 is 15 amino acids long. Germline values: CDR1 ENHRY, CDR2 SYGVKD. The CDR3 region has the DNA TGTGCCATCCACCGCGACAGGGGGCCCGCGGATGAGCAGTTCTTC. Translation: CAIHRDRGPADEQFF.

This clonotype was picked up a small number of times. J is TRBJ2-1 and V is TRBV29-1; 13 bases are shared with TRBD2. CDR1 is SQVTM, CDR2 ANQGSEA, per germline. The CDR3 totals 14 residues. Losses at the gene ends were 0 bases for V and 9 bases for J; bases not matched to a gene: 2. CDR3 residues: CSVEDRLAGGEQFF. The CDR3 coding sequence is TGCAGCGTTGAAGACCGACTAGCGGGAGGTGAGCAGTTCTTC.

A few counts support this clonotype. One base away lies a much larger clone, so this may be a sequencing read error. The chain joins TRBV27 to TRBJ2-5, with 7 bases identical to TRBD2. CDR1 is MNHEY and CDR2 is SMNVEV in the germline V gene (reference sequence). CDR3 length: 13 residues. The V and J ends lost 7 bases and 11 bases, in that order; junction bases with no gene match: 13. The CDR3 sequence: CASTTPGRGEQYF. The CDR3, as DNA: TGTGCCAGCACCACTCCAGGGAGGGGTGAGCAGTACTTC.

The CDR3 protein is CASRTPGQSYEQYF. In DNA form, the CDR3 reads TGTGCCAGCAGGACCCCGGGACAATCCTACGAGCAGTACTTC. The chain uses TRBV28 and TRBJ2-7, with D possibly being TRBD1 (6 bases). Per germline, CDR1 MDHEN and CDR2 SYDVKM. V lost 6 bases and J lost 1, with 13 bases in between. The CDR3 spans 14 residues.

This clonotype was detected once. This chain links TRBV3-1 with TRBJ2-4; no reliable D call. TRBJ2-7 explains the end of the DNA better; the J call may be wrong. The CDR3 sequence is 13 residues long. Germline V gene lookup returns CDR1 LGHDT and CDR2 YNNKEL (reference sequence). The CDR3 nucleotides read TGTGCCAGCAGCCAAGAAGTTGTACGCGAGCAGTACTTC. Residues: CASSQEVVREQYF.

CDR3 loop: CASSGVGETKDTQYF. CDR3 DNA sequence: TGTGCCAGCAGTGGGGTTGGCGAGACCAAAGATACGCAGTATTTT. The chain couples TRBV9 to TRBJ2-3, with D uncertain. V was shortened by 5 bases and J by 5 bases, with 18 bases between the two germline ends. Germline V gene sequence: CDR1 SGDLS, CDR2 YYNGEE. The CDR3 is 15 residues long.

This chain connects TRBV6-1 to TRBJ2-1, with 8 bases that match TRBD1. The CDR3 runs to 16 residues. CDR1 is MNHNS, CDR2 SASEGT, per germline. Trimming cost V 1 base and J 9 bases; bases outside gene matches: 11. CDR3 residues: CASSEDPGQEGSEQFF. As DNA, the CDR3 is TGTGCCAGCAGTGAAGACCCGGGACAGGAGGGCAGTGAGCAGTTCTTC.

The chain joins TRBV11-3 to TRBJ2-1, with 12 bases fitting TRBD2. The CDR3 covers 17 residues. Trimming took 2 bases from V and 0 from J; bases not matched to a gene: 2. Germline CDR1 is SGHNT and CDR2 is YENEEA. CDR3 amino acids: CASSLRLAGASYNEQFF. CDR3 coding DNA: TGTGCCAGCAGCTTACGACTAGCGGGAGCCTCCTACAATGAGCAGTTCTTC.

This chain connects TRBV20-1 to TRBJ2-5; D gene uncertain. The CDR3 has 13 residues. The germline CDR1 and CDR2 sequences are DFQATT and SNEGSKA (reference sequence). Trimming pared 0 bases from V and 5 bases from J, leaving 10 bases between. As DNA, the CDR3 is TGCAGTGCTAGAGATTCCAGCGTGGAGACCCAGTACTTC. Encoded protein: CSARDSSVETQYF.

As for this clonotype: The germline gene is not matched at one end of the junction; a read error may be the cause. J is TRBJ2-2 and V is TRBV7-2, with 15 bases matching TRBD2. Per the germline V gene, CDR1 is SGHTA and CDR2 is FQGNSA. This CDR3 region has 16 residues. The CDR3 spells CASSSGLAGGTGGLFF. The DNA of the CDR3 is TGTGCCAGCAGCTCAGGACTAGCGGGGGGGACCGGGGGGCTGTTTTTT.

The chain links TRBV11-3 to TRBJ2-1; 9 bases line up with TRBD2. The CDR3 contains 17 residues. The V segment lost 5 bases and the J segment 0 bases; nucleotides outside the gene matches: 8. Germline CDR1 SGHNT, CDR2 YENEEA. CDR3 sequence reads: CASSPASGASSYNEQFF. The CDR3 DNA reads as TGTGCCAGCAGCCCCGCTAGCGGGGCAAGCTCCTACAATGAGCAGTTCTTC.

This clonotype came up a few times. The rearrangement uses TRBV28 and TRBJ1-2; a possible D gene is TRBD1 (5 bases). Germline CDR1 and CDR2: MDHEN and SYDVKM. The CDR3 contains 12 residues. V gave up 2 bases and J gave up 7 bases, with 8 bases separating them. CDR3: CASSLEGFGYTF. Written as DNA, the CDR3 is TGTGCCAGCAGTTTAGAGGGGTTTGGCTACACCTTC.

The chain is built from TRBV27 and TRBJ1-4, with D possibly TRBD1 on 6 matching bases. Trimming stripped 5 bases from V and 8 bases from J, with 6 bases between. The germline V gene has CDR1 MNHEY and CDR2 SMNVEV (reference sequence). The CDR3 sequence is 11 residues long. This CDR3 is CASSQGEKLFF. In DNA form, the CDR3 reads TGTGCCAGCAGTCAGGGGGAAAAACTGTTTTTT.

V usage is TRBV20-1 and J usage is TRBJ2-3; D is undetermined. CDR3 length equals 12 residues. CDR1 is DFQATT and CDR2 is SNEGSKA in the germline V gene (reference sequence). V lost 3 bases, J lost 3 bases, and 7 bases lay in between. CDR3 bases: TGCAGTGCTAGCCCCAGGACAGATACGCAGTATTTT. Its translation is CSASPRTDTQYF.

The chain recombines TRBV6-1 with TRBJ2-1; 10 nucleotides agree with TRBD2. Germline loops: CDR1 MNHNS, CDR2 SASEGT. The ends lost 10 bases at V and 3 bases at J; junction bases unmatched: 21. There are 19 residues in the CDR3. The CDR3: CATEIRGPGTSEDYNEQFF. DNA of the CDR3: TGTGCCACCGAAATTAGGGGCCCCGGGACTAGCGAAGACTACAATGAGCAGTTCTTC.

This clonotype was seen just once. This chain links TRBV11-3 with TRBJ1-2; D is ambiguous. Trimming took 5 bases from V and 2 from J, leaving 12 bases between them. The CDR3 loop spans 14 amino acids. The germline CDR1 and CDR2 sequences are SGHNT and YENEEA. The CDR3 sequence is CASSPKWRNYGYTF. The CDR3, as DNA: TGTGCCAGCAGCCCAAAGTGGCGAAACTATGGCTACACCTTC. The variable domain in full, completed from reference TRBV11-3 and TRBJ1-2, reads EAGVVQSPRYKIIEKKQPVAFWCNPISGHNTLYWYLQNLGQGPELLIRYENEEAVDDSQLPKDRFSAERLKGVDSTLKIQPAELGDSAVYLCASSPKWRNYGYTFGSGTRLTVV.

This clonotype was found a few times. The chain couples TRBV21-1 to TRBJ2-7; the table's D call TRBD1 went unverified against the DNA. TRBV21-1 corresponds to a pseudogene. The CDR3 extends over 16 amino acids. The CDR3 loop is CASSMCCGAPLYEQYF. The CDR3 region has the DNA TGTGCCAGCAGCATGTGTTGCGGGGCGCCTCTTTACGAGCAGTACTTC.

In DNA form, the CDR3 reads TGTGCCAGCAGCTACACAGCGGGAGGCTCCTCTGGGGCCAACGTCCTGACTTTC. As protein: CASSYTAGGSSGANVLTF. V and J are TRBV6-2 or TRBV6-3 and TRBJ2-6; 9 bases are a match to TRBD2. The germline V gene encodes CDR1 MNHEY and CDR2 SVGEGT. The CDR3 has 18 amino acids. V dropped 6 bases and J dropped 0; count of bases not matched to a gene: 9.

The rearrangement uses TRBV10-3 and TRBJ2-3; 7 bases are a match to TRBD1. The germline V gene encodes CDR1 ENHRY and CDR2 SYGVKD. This CDR3 spans 12 amino acids. V shed 6 bases and J 5 bases; nucleotides not matched to a gene: 2. This CDR3 is CAIRGQEDTQYF. DNA of the CDR3: TGTGCCATCAGAGGACAGGAAGATACGCAGTATTTT.

This CDR3 reads CASSELGGRNAEAFF. The CDR3 bases are TGTGCCAGCAGTGAACTTGGAGGGAGAAACGCTGAAGCTTTCTTT. This chain connects TRBV2 to TRBJ1-1; unclear D gene. The CDR3 has 15 amino acids. Trimming left V 2 bases short and J 6 bases short, with 16 bases between. CDR1 and CDR2 from the germline V gene are SNHLY and FYNNEI.

The rearrangement joins TRBV6-5 to TRBJ2-1; TRBD2 matches 13 bases. Losses at the gene ends were 0 bases for V and 4 bases for J; bases not matched to a gene: 12. The CDR3 spans 20 residues. Germline CDR1 reads MNHEY; CDR2 reads SVGAGI. CDR3 region: CASSYSIRRTSGSTYNEQFF. CDR3 sequence (DNA): TGTGCCAGCAGTTACTCGATAAGAAGGACTAGCGGGAGTACATACAATGAGCAGTTCTTC.

In nucleotides, the CDR3 is TGTGCCAGCAGCACCGGACGATACGAGCAGTACTTC. As protein: CASSTGRYEQYF. This sequence joins TRBV5-6 and TRBJ2-7, with unresolved D. Trimming removed 4 bases from V and 4 bases from J, with 9 bases in between. CDR3 length equals 12 residues. Germline V lookup: CDR1 SGHDT, CDR2 YYEEEE.

The chain carries TRBV5-1 and TRBJ2-5, with D maybe TRBD1 (5 bases). The closer fit of TRBJ2-7 to the DNA end suggests the J call may be wrong. The CDR3 consists of 13 residues. Germline loops: CDR1 SGHRS, CDR2 YFSETQ. CDR3 residues: CASSSLQDYEQYF. Here the CDR3 DNA reads TGCGCCAGCAGCTCATTACAGGACTACGAGCAGTACTTC.

In this sample, this clonotype turned up a few times. The junction shows a germline mismatch at one end, possibly a read error. The chain links TRBV18 to TRBJ1-2, with 9 positions matching TRBD1. The CDR3 consists of 15 residues. Germline values: CDR1 KGHSH, CDR2 LQKENI. CDR3 coding DNA: TGTGCCAGCTCATCACCGGGACAGGGCAACTATGGCTACACCTTC. It is translated as CASSSPGQGNYGYTF.

The rearrangement uses TRBV2 and TRBJ1-5, with TRBD1 matching over 7 bases. The CDR3 covers 15 residues. From germline, CDR1 is SNHLY and CDR2 FYNNEI. V was clipped by 7 bases and J by 2 bases; unmatched bases: 8. The CDR3 DNA follows: TGTGCCAGCACCCTGACAGGGATCGGCAATCAGCCCCAGCATTTT. Translating it yields CASTLTGIGNQPQHF.